This entry is about one T cell receptor (beta chain). Original analysis: Counts of nucleated cells, estimated from reference gene primer amplification, were obtained. The protocol was immunoSEQ multiplex PCR, while the TCRdb copy is restricted to in-frame clones and leaves out a portion. The DNA was the basis for D and trimming; V, J and clone size are from that table. The table has about 180,000 clones, about 85% seen once. This CDR3 is built from 14 residues. Between the trimmed V and J ends, which lost 1 base and 2 bases, there was a span of 9 bases. The germline V gene has CDR1 LNHDA and CDR2 SQIVND (reference sequence). These data belong to a study of blood T cell repertoires in COVID-19. Study details: The United States, Italy and Spain provided the acute and convalescent COVID-19 samples. The cDNA or gDNA used as material had been derived from T cells, B-cell-depleted T cells, or PBMCs.

The receptor was derived from a woman aged 25 to 39 with active or convalescent COVID-19. The gene calls are TRBV19 and TRBJ2-7, with a possible D match to TRBD1 (5 bases). The sequenced sample was peripheral blood. CDR3 protein: CASSIGAGTYEQYF. CDR3 DNA: TGTGCCAGTAGTATAGGGGCAGGGACCTACGAGCAGTACTTC.